Listed here are 13 T cell receptor beta chains from one sample, sequenced in a study of beta chain features in type 1 diabetes. Sequencing targeted expressed TCRB transcripts, as all isolated RNA had been reverse transcribed. Assay: immunoSEQ multiplex PCR; the TCRdb copy retains only in-frame clones and omits some. The table shows about 300,000 clones, with about 13% occurring only once. These receptors' targets are unknown. Overall study findings and caveats: Shortening that was moderate but significant affected the TCRB CDR3s of Type 1 diabetes patients in all four CD4+ subsets.

The source material was naive CD4+ T cells from blood. These TCRs come from a woman aged 18-29 years with type 1 diabetes.

This clone has just a few counts. The chain carries TRBV29-1 and TRBJ1-1, with D possibly matching TRBD1 (5 bases). CDR3 length equals 14 residues. V lost 6 bases and J 0 bases, leaving 14 bases between the germline ends. The germline V gene encodes CDR1 SQVTM and CDR2 ANQGSEA. CDR3 DNA: TGCAGCGTCACCGTGTGGACACTGAACACTGAAGCTTTCTTT. This encodes CSVTVWTLNTEAFF.

J is TRBJ1-1 and V is TRBV19; D is perhaps TRBD1 (5 bases). Germline V gene sequence: CDR1 LNHDA, CDR2 SQIVND (reference sequence). This CDR3 spans 13 amino acids. V lost 8 bases, J lost 0 bases, and 10 bases lay in between. For the CDR3, the DNA is TGTGCCAGTCGGGACTCTATGAACACTGAAGCTTTCTTT. Its translation is CASRDSMNTEAFF.

The rearrangement uses TRBV19 and TRBJ1-2, with unresolved D. The CDR3 loop spans 12 amino acids. Germline V gene data show CDR1 as LNHDA and CDR2 as SQIVND (reference sequence). Trimming stripped 5 bases from V and 3 bases from J, with 7 bases between. This chain's CDR3 is CASSRTDYGYTF. For the CDR3, the DNA is TGTGCCAGTAGTCGGACTGACTATGGCTACACCTTC.

The chain joins TRBV30 to TRBJ1-2; D perhaps matches TRBD1 (6 bases). V lost 3 bases and J lost 5, with 13 bases in between. The CDR3 extends over 13 amino acids. CDR1 GTSNPN and CDR2 SVGIG come from the germline V gene (reference sequence). CDR3 region: CAWRPQGSYGYTF. The CDR3 DNA reads as TGTGCCTGGAGGCCACAGGGATCGTATGGCTACACCTTC. Drawing the rest from reference TRBV30 and TRBJ1-2, the complete variable domain is SQTIHQWPATLVQPVGSPLSLECTVEGTSNPNLYWYRQAAGRGLQLLFYSVGIGQISSEVPQNLSASRPQDRQFILSSKKLLLSDSGFYLCAWRPQGSYGYTFGSGTRLTVV.

The chain carries TRBV18 and TRBJ2-2; weak D call: TRBD1 (6 bases). V lost 5 bases, J lost 5 bases, and 12 bases lay in between. Germline-derived CDR1 and CDR2 are KGHSH and LQKENI. This CDR3 spans 14 amino acids. The CDR3 region is CASSRGQSTGELFF. The CDR3 DNA reads as TGTGCCAGCTCAAGAGGACAGTCGACCGGGGAGCTGTTTTTT.

This clone turned up a few times. The chain employs TRBV6-5 and TRBJ2-7; TRBD1 matches at 9 bases. V lost 0 bases and J lost 3; bases outside the gene matches: 6. CDR3 length equals 16 residues. CDR1 and CDR2 (germline): MNHEY, SVGAGI. CDR3 nucleotide sequence: TGTGCCAGCAGTTACTCGAAAACAGGGGGCTTCTACGAGCAGTACTTC. Translating it yields CASSYSKTGGFYEQYF.

This chain connects TRBV6-6 to TRBJ2-5; D may be TRBD2 (6 bases). V lost 0 bases, J lost 1 base, and 9 bases lay in between. Germline CDR1 MNHNY, CDR2 SVGAGI (reference sequence). The CDR3 has 15 amino acids. CDR3 region: CASSYSSGVQETQYF. In nucleotides, the CDR3 is TGTGCCAGCAGTTACTCTAGCGGAGTCCAAGAGACCCAGTACTTC.

The rearrangement links TRBV28 to TRBJ1-2, with 9 bases fitting TRBD1. The CDR3 contains 15 residues. CDR1 is MDHEN and CDR2 is SYDVKM in the germline V gene. J lost 8 bases, V lost 6 bases, and 13 bases had no gene match. The CDR3 DNA reads TGTGCCAGCAGACTTCGCGGGACAGGGCCTTCGGGCTACACCTTC. Amino acids: CASRLRGTGPSGYTF.

This clone has a handful of counts. The rearrangement links TRBV30 to TRBJ2-6; 7 bases line up with TRBD2. V trimming: 4 bases; J trimming: 4 bases; junction bases outside the gene matches: 13. This CDR3 spans 17 amino acids. In germline, CDR1 is GTSNPN, CDR2 SVGIG (reference sequence). CDR3 amino acids: CAWTEREGLAGANVLTF. CDR3 nucleotide sequence: TGTGCCTGGACCGAGCGGGAAGGGCTGGCCGGGGCCAACGTCCTGACTTTC.

This clone was seen only a few times. The chain is built from TRBV5-1 and TRBJ2-5; D is perhaps TRBD2 (5 bases). The V end lost 3 bases, the J end lost 5 bases, and 17 bases lay between the germline ends. This CDR3 contains 15 residues. Germline V gene data show CDR1 as SGHRS and CDR2 as YFSETQ. CDR3 protein: CASSYLAGVRETQYF. The CDR3 bases are TGCGCCAGCAGCTATCTAGCCGGAGTACGGGAGACCCAGTACTTC.

V gene TRBV10-2 combines with J gene TRBJ2-7; 9 bases are a match to TRBD1. The CDR3 runs 15 residues. The germline V gene encodes CDR1 WSHSY and CDR2 SAAADI. V trimming: 5 bases; J trimming: 0 bases; junction bases outside the gene matches: 5. CDR3 residues: CASSPGTGSSYEQYF. The DNA for the CDR3 is TGCGCCAGCAGTCCCGGGACAGGGAGCTCCTACGAGCAGTACTTC.

The chain carries TRBV2 and TRBJ2-1, with TRBD1 as a possible D gene (5 bases). Germline CDR1 reads SNHLY; CDR2 reads FYNNEI. Trimming took 10 bases from V and 8 from J, leaving 15 bases between them. This CDR3 comprises 12 residues. The CDR3 protein is CATKDQGYEQFF. The CDR3 coding sequence is TGTGCCACCAAGGACCAGGGTTATGAGCAGTTCTTC. Supplemented by reference TRBV2 and TRBJ2-1, the full variable domain reads EPEVTQTPSHQVTQMGQEVILRCVPISNHLYFYWYRQILGQKVEFLVSFYNNEISEKSEIFDDQFSVERPDGSNFTLKIRSTKLEDSAMYFCATKDQGYEQFFGPGTRLTVL.

This clone was picked up a small number of times. The V call is TRBV7-9, the J call TRBJ2-3, with 11 bases lining up with TRBD2. CDR3 length: 16 amino acids. The junction had 8 bases not matched to a gene; V was cut back by 7 bases and J by 2 bases. Germline CDR1 and CDR2: SEHNR and FQNEAQ (reference sequence). CDR3 sequence (DNA): TGTGCCAGCAACGCCGGGACTAGCGGAATCACAGATACGCAGTATTTT. Protein: CASNAGTSGITDTQYF.